This T cell receptor (beta chain) was profiled in a study of shared clonotypes between healthy human individuals. Assay runs were performed at deep level. Only in-frame clones appear in the TCRdb table, and some are missing; sequencing was by immunoSEQ multiplex PCR. The repertoire holds roughly 2,300,000 clones, with less than 95% as singletons. V was clipped by 1 base and J by 6 bases; unmatched bases: 0. Germline CDR1 and CDR2: SGHTA and FQGNSA. This CDR3 has 14 residues. In this sample, this clone turned up a few times. Other nucleotide sequences in the sample specify the same CDR3. The receptor was isolated from a young man in good health. Some clones in this sample may be carry-over from other donors' samples. The sample consisted of naive CD4+ T cells from PBMCs. Subset specified: CD45RA+ positively selected. The chain couples TRBV7-2 to TRBJ2-7; 13 bases are shared with TRBD2. Written as DNA, the CDR3 is TGTGCCAGCAGCTTAGGGACTAGCGGGAGCGAGCAGTACTTC. This gives the protein CASSLGTSGSEQYF.